This TCR beta chain was identified in a study of monozygotic twins with inflammatory bowel disease. Study conclusions and caveats: Clonotype overlap with others was lower in IBD patients than in healthy twins, a difference that was greatest with disease activity. For IBD, no single strong associated signal or clonotype was supported. Researchers were unable to tell different T cell subtypes apart.

Making each TCR library took around 3,300 ng of total RNA. TCRdb reanalyzed the 5' RACE reads, giving one entry per CDR3 protein sequence and no DNA. This table lists fewer than 450,000 distinct CDR3 sequences. The CDR3 extends over 17 amino acids. CDR1 is SGHDN and CDR2 is FVKESK in the germline V gene. Concerning this clonotype itself: Its specificity is unknown.

The receptor was isolated from a human donor with ulcerative colitis or Crohn's disease, or a healthy co-twin of an affected twin (not recorded which). The chain couples TRBV14 to TRBJ2-6; there is no DNA to check the TCRdb D call of TRBD1. Material: blood. CDR3 loop: CASSHRRGTSGANVLTF.